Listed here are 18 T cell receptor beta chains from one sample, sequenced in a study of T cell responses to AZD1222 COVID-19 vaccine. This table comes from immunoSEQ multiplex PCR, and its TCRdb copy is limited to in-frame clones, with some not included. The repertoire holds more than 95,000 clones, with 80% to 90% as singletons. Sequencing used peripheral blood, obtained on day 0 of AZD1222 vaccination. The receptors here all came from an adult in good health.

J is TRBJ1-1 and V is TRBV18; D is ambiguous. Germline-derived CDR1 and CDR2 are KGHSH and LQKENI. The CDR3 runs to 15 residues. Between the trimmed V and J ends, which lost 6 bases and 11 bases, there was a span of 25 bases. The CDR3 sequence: CASSQLQRAATSAFF. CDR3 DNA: TGTGCCAGCTCTCAACTCCAACGGGCAGCAACCTCGGCTTTCTTT.

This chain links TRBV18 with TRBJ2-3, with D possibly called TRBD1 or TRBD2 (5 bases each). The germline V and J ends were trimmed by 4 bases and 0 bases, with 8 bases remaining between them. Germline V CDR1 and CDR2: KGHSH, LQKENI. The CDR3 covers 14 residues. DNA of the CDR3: TGTGCCAGCTCACTGGGGGTTAGCACAGATACGCAGTATTTT. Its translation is CASSLGVSTDTQYF.

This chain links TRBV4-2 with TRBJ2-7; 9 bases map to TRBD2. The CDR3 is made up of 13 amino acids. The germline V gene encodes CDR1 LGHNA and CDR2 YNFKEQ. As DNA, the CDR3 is TGTGCACTCCCGGGACTAGCATTACACGAGCAGTACTTC. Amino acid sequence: CALPGLALHEQYF.

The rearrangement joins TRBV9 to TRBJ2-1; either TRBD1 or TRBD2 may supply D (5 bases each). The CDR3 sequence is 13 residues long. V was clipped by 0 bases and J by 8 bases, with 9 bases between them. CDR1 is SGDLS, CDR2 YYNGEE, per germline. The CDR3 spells CASSVEGSDEQFF. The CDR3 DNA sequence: TGTGCCAGCAGCGTAGAGGGGAGCGATGAGCAGTTCTTC.

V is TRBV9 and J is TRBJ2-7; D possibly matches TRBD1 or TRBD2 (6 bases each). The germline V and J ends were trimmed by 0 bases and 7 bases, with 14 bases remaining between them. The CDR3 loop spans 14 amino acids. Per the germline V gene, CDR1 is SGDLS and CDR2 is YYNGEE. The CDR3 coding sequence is TGTGCCAGCAGCGTAGACTATCGGGGGCGAGAGCAGTACTTC. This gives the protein CASSVDYRGREQYF.

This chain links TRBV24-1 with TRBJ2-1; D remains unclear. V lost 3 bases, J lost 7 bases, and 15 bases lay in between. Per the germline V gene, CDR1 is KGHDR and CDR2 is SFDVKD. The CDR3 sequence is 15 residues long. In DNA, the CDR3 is TGTGCCACCAGTGATCCTTGGGCCCTCAGGAATGAGCAGTTCTTC. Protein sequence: CATSDPWALRNEQFF.

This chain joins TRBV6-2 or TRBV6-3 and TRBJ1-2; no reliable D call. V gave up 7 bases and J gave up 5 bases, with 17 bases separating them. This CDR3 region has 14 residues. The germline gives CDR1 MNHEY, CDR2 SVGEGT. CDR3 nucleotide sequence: TGTGCCAGCACCCCAAGTTGGACGGATTATGGCTACACCTTC. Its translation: CASTPSWTDYGYTF.

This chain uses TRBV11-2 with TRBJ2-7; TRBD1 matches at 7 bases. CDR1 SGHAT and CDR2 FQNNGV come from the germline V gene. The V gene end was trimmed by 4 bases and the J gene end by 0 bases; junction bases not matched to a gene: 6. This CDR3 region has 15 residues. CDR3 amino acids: CASSSQGSSSYEQYF. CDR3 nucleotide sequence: TGTGCCAGCAGCTCACAGGGGTCGAGCTCCTACGAGCAGTACTTC.

The CDR3 spells CASSWGDRGPTNYGYTF. Here the CDR3 DNA reads TGTGCCAGCAGCTGGGGGGACAGGGGGCCGACTAACTATGGCTACACCTTC. The genes are TRBV5-4 and TRBJ1-2, with 12 bases aligning to TRBD1. CDR1 is SGHNT, CDR2 YYREEE, per germline (reference sequence). CDR3 length: 17 amino acids. V was pared by 3 bases and J by 0 bases, with 6 bases of the junction left unmatched. Full variable domain (outside the CDR3, taken from reference TRBV5-4 and TRBJ1-2): ETGVTQSPTHLIKTRGQQVTLRCSSQSGHNTVSWYQQALGQGPQFIFQYYREEENGRGNFPPRFSGLQFPNYSSELNVNALELDDSALYLCASSWGDRGPTNYGYTFGSGTRLTVV.

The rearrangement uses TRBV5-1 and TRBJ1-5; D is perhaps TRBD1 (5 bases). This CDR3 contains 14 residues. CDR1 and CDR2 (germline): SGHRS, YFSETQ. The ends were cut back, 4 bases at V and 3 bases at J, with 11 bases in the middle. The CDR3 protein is CASSMTAVNQPQHF. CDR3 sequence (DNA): TGCGCCAGCAGCATGACAGCAGTCAATCAGCCCCAGCATTTT.

CDR3 in DNA: TGTGCCAGCAGTTTGCGACAGGGAGCTTTCTTT. It codes for CASSLRQGAFF. The chain couples TRBV28 to TRBJ1-1; 7 nucleotides agree with TRBD1. Germline lookup yields CDR1 MDHEN and CDR2 SYDVKM. Trimming took 3 bases from V and 10 from J; bases not matched to a gene: 2. The CDR3 has 11 residues.

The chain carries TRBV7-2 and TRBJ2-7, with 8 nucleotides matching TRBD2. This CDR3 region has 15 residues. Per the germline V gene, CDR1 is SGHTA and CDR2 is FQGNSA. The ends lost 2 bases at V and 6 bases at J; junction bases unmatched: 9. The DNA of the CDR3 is TGTGCCAGCAGCTTACGCCATCGGACTAGCATCGAGCAGTACTTC. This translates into CASSLRHRTSIEQYF.

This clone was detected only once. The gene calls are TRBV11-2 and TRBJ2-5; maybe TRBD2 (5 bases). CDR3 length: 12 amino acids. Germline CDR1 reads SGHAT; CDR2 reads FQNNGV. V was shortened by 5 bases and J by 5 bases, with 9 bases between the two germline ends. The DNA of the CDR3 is TGTGCCAGCAGCATAGCGTCTGAGACCCAGTACTTC. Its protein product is CASSIASETQYF.

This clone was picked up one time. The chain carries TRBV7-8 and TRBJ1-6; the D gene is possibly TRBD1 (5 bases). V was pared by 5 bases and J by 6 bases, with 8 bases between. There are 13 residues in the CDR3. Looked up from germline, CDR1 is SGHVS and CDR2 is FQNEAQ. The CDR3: CASSDSVNSPLHF. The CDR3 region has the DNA TGTGCCAGCAGCGACAGTGTTAATTCACCCCTCCACTTT.

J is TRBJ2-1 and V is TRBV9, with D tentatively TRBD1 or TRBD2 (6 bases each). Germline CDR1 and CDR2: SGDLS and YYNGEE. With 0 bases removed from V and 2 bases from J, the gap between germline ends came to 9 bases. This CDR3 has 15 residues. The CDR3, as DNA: TGTGCCAGCAGCGTAGTGGGGGGCCCCTACAATGAGCAGTTCTTC. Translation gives CASSVVGGPYNEQFF.

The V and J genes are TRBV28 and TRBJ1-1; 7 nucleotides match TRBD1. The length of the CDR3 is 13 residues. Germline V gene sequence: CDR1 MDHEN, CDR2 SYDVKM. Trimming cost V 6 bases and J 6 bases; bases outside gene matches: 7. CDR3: CASSIQGIPEAFF. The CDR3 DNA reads TGTGCCAGCAGCATACAGGGGATTCCTGAAGCTTTCTTT.

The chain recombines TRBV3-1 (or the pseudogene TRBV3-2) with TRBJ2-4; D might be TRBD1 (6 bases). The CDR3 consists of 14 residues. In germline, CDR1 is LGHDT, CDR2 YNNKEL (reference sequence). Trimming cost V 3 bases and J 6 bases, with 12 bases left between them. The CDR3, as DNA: TGTGCCAGCAGCCACGGACAGAGCGGAAACATTCAGTACTTC. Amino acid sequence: CASSHGQSGNIQYF.

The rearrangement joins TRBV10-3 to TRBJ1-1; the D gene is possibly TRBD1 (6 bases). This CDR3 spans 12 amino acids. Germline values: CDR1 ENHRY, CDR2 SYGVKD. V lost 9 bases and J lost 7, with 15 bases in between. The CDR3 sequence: CAIQQGRNEAFF. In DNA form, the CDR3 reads TGTGCCATTCAACAGGGTAGGAATGAAGCTTTCTTT.